These 6 T cell receptor beta chains were sequenced from one sample in a study of blood T cell repertoires in COVID-19. Sequencing was performed with immunoSEQ multiplex PCR; in TCRdb, only in-frame clones are kept and a portion is missing. The table has about 140,000 clones, 65% to 90% seen once; the top ten hold about a tenth. Sequences were obtained from peripheral blood. These receptors were collected from a man between 60 and 75 years old with active or convalescent COVID-19.

This sequence joins TRBV10-1 and TRBJ2-1; 12 bases fit TRBD2. The length of the CDR3 is 15 residues. The J segment lost 4 bases and the V segment lost 4 bases, leaving 2 bases of the junction unmatched. CDR1 is WNHNN and CDR2 is SYGVQD in the germline V gene (reference sequence). CDR3 amino acids: CASSGTSGTYNEQFF. The CDR3 nucleotides read TGCGCCAGCAGTGGGACTAGCGGGACTTACAATGAGCAGTTCTTC.

This clone is a singleton in its sample. The chain recombines TRBV2 with TRBJ2-5, with 11 bases that match TRBD2. V gave up 4 bases and J gave up 5 bases; unmatched junction bases: 9. The CDR3 runs 16 residues. CDR1 is SNHLY, CDR2 FYNNEI, per germline. CDR3 residues: CASSAGLAALRETQYF. In DNA, the CDR3 is TGTGCCAGCAGTGCGGGACTAGCGGCCCTCCGGGAGACCCAGTACTTC.

Comment on this clone: The sample holds other DNA sequences that translate to the same CDR3. The rearrangement links TRBV19 to TRBJ1-6; no clear D. Germline V lookup: CDR1 LNHDA, CDR2 SQIVND (reference sequence). The CDR3 runs to 13 residues. V gave up 4 bases and J gave up 8 bases, with 9 bases separating them. The CDR3 nucleotides read TGTGCCAGTAGTAGCGTTCGGGATTCACCCCTCCACTTT. Translating gives CASSSVRDSPLHF.

This chain links TRBV18 with TRBJ1-1, with 9 bases matching TRBD1. The CDR3 contains 15 residues. V trimming: 5 bases; J trimming: 1 base; junction bases outside the gene matches: 5. CDR1 is KGHSH, CDR2 LQKENI, per germline. The CDR3 DNA sequence: TGTGCCAGCTCAGACTTGACAGGGGGGAACACTGAAGCTTTCTTT. It translates to CASSDLTGGNTEAFF. The full variable domain, completed using reference TRBV18 and TRBJ1-1, is NAGVMQNPRHLVRRRGQEARLRCSPMKGHSHVYWYRQLPEEGLKFMVYLQKENIIDESGMPKERFSAEFPKEGPSILRIQQVVRGDSAAYFCASSDLTGGNTEAFFGQGTRLTVV.

This clone was seen just once. The rearrangement uses TRBV6-5 and TRBJ1-1; D might be TRBD1 (6 bases). Germline CDR1 is MNHEY and CDR2 is SVGAGI. The CDR3 runs 12 residues. The germline V and J ends were trimmed by 9 bases and 4 bases, with 12 bases remaining between them. CDR3 nucleotide sequence: TGTGCCAGTTACAGGGAGGGCACTGAAGCTTTCTTT. It codes for CASYREGTEAFF.

The rearrangement links TRBV4-1 to TRBJ2-7; D is unresolved. CDR1 and CDR2 from the germline V gene are MGHRA and YSYEKL. This CDR3 is 15 amino acids long. Trimming took 1 base from V and 1 from J, leaving 11 bases between them. This CDR3 reads CASSQANTRSYEQYF. The CDR3 DNA reads as TGCGCCAGCAGCCAAGCGAATACCAGGTCCTACGAGCAGTACTTC.